This T cell receptor beta chain derives from a study of identical twins. CDR1 and CDR2 from the germline V gene are SGHRS and YFSETQ. The length of the CDR3 is 12 residues. After removal of 4 bases from V and 5 bases from J, the junction contained 3 bases not matched to a gene. This clonotype was seen a few times. Its antigen remains unidentified. A universal primer site was incorporated via template switching, and the cDNA contained unique molecular identifiers. TCRdb called the 5' RACE reads again in MiXCR, with one record for every CDR3 protein. This table has approximately 230,000 distinct CDR3 sequences, over 12% appearing once. Study-wide results and caveats: Less excess twin sharing appeared in beta out-of-frame sequences. Whereas memory repertoires showed no such difference, abundant cord blood beta clonotypes carried fewer insertions.

V usage is TRBV5-1 and J usage is TRBJ2-7; 7 bases are shared with TRBD1. The sample taken for sequencing was memory (CD45RO+) T cells sorted from blood. This clonotype was sampled from a young woman in good health. The CDR3 DNA reads as TGCGCCAGCAGCCTTACAGGGGACGAGCAGTACTTC. Its translation: CASSLTGDEQYF. Supplemented by reference TRBV5-1 and TRBJ2-7, the full variable domain reads KAGVTQTPRYLIKTRGQQVTLSCSPISGHRSVSWYQQTPGQGLQFLFEYFSETQRNKGNFPGRFSGRQFSNSRSEMNVSTLELGDSALYLCASSLTGDEQYFGPGTRLTVT.